The source of this T cell receptor beta chain is a study of blood T cell repertoires in COVID-19. As for the study in general: Collection of acute and convalescent COVID-19 samples took place in the United States, Italy and Spain.

The data were produced by immunoSEQ multiplex PCR, yet TCRdb's version contains in-frame clones alone and is incomplete. The sample shows approximately 200,000 clones, 83% of them seen only once. Germline V CDR1 and CDR2: MDHEN, SYDVKM. CDR3 length: 15 amino acids. The V gene end was trimmed by 5 bases and the J gene end by 2 bases; junction bases not matched to a gene: 6. The sample comprised peripheral blood. The chain couples TRBV28 to TRBJ2-4, with TRBD2 matching over 7 bases. The receptor's source is a woman aged 45-60 years with acute or convalescent COVID-19. The DNA for the CDR3 is TGTGCCAGCAGTCGAAGCGGGGTATCCAAAAACATTCAGTACTTC. Its protein product is CASSRSGVSKNIQYF.